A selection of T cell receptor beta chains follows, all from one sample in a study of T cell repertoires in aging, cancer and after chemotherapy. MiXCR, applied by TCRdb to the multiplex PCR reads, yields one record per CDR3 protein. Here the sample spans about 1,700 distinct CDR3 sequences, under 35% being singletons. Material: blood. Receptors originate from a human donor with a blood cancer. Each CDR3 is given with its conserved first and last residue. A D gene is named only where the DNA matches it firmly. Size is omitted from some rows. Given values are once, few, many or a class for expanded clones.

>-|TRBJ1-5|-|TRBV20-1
CSARDQVGPGNRPQHF
TGCAGTGCTAGAGATCAGGTAGGCCCCGGGAATCGGCCCCAGCATTTT
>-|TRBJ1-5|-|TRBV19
CASTGNRGRDNQPQHF
TGTGCCAGTACCGGAAATCGGGGCAGGGACAATCAGCCCCAGCATTTT
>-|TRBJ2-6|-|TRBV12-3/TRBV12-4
CASSPGFSGANVLTF
TGTGCCAGCAGTCCAGGGTTCTCTGGGGCCAACGTCCTGACTTTC
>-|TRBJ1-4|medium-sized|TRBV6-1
CASSAPGAGNEKLFF
TGTGCCAGCAGTGCTCCCGGGGCTGGTAATGAAAAACTGTTTTTT
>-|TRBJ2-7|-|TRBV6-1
CASTEWGAGYEQYF
TGTGCCAGCACAGAATGGGGGGCAGGGTACGAGCAGTACTTC
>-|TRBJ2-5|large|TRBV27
CASSSGRGKQTQYF
TGTGCCAGCAGTTCGGGCAGGGGTAAGCAGACCCAGTACTTC
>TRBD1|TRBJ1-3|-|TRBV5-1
CASSLVTGAGNTIYF
TGCGCCAGCAGCTTGGTGACAGGGGCTGGAAACACCATATATTTT
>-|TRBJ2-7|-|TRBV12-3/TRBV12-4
CASSSARAGDYEQYF
TGTGCCAGCAGTTCCGCACGGGCAGGCGACTACGAGCAGTACTTC
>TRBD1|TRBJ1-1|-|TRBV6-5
CASSEGSHRGHTEAFF
TGTGCCAGCAGTGAAGGATCCCACAGGGGCCACACTGAAGCTTTCTTT
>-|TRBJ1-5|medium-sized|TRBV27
CASSPGGYQPQHF
TGTGCCAGCAGCCCTGGGGGGTATCAGCCCCAGCATTTT
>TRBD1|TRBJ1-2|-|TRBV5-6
CASSPTPPGQDYGYTF
TGTGCCAGCAGCCCCACGCCCCCGGGACAGGATTATGGCTACACCTTC
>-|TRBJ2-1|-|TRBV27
CASSSTAYNEQFF
TGTGCCAGCAGTTCGACAGCTTACAATGAGCAGTTCTTC
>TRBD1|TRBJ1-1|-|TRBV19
CASSVRQGAGEAEAFF
TGTGCCAGTAGTGTGAGACAGGGGGCCGGGGAGGCTGAAGCTTTCTTT
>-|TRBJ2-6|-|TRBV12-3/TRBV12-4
CASRDPGSGANVLTF
TGTGCCAGTCGGGACCCAGGCTCTGGGGCCAACGTCCTGACTTTC
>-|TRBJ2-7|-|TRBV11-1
CASSLVGAGLSYEQYF
TGTGCCAGCAGCTTAGTCGGTGCAGGGCTCTCCTACGAGCAGTACTTC
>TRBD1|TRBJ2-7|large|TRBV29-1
CSVSRQGVAYEQYF
TGCAGCGTTTCAAGACAGGGCGTAGCATACGAGCAGTACTTC
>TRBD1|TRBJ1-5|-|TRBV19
CASSHIQGARSNQPQHF
TGTGCCAGTAGTCATATACAGGGGGCGAGGAGCAATCAGCCCCAGCATTTT